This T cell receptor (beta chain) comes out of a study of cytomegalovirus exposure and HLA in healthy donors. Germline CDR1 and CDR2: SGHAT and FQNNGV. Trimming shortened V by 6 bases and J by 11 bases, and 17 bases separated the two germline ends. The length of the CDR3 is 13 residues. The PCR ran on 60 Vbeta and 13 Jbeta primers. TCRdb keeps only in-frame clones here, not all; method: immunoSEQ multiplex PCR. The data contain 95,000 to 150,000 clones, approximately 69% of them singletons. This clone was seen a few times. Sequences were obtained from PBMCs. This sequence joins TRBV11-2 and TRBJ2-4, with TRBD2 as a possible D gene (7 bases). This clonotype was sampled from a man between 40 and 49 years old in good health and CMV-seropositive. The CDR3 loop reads CASSPLGGGFQYF. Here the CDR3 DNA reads TGTGCCAGCAGTCCCTTAGGGGGAGGGTTTCAGTACTTC.